The clone carrying this TCR beta chain was seen repeatedly, ten times or more. As yet, its antigen is unknown. These data originate in a study of T cell repertoires in cytomegalovirus infection. In the study overall: Matching HLA type and CMV infection were both indicated by public TCR beta signatures. Notes on the study in general: Across the ex vivo response, the dominant clonotypes were HLA-C-restricted CMV-specific TCR beta clonotypes. Identification of carriers of CMV plus the relevant HLA was performed using cumulative public TCR beta family frequency.

TCRdb processed the reads anew with MiXCR; each CDR3 protein has one entry. Seen here are about 440,000 distinct CDR3 sequences, 25% to 40% observed once, and the top ten hold roughly 13%. The CDR3 loop spans 12 amino acids. CDR1 is MNHNS, CDR2 SASEGT, per germline. V was cut by 10 bases and J by 7 bases, with 14 bases left in between. The rearrangement links TRBV6-1 to TRBJ2-1, with D possibly TRBD2 on 5 matching bases. The sequence derives from a human donor in good health (CMV status not recorded). Some clones in this sample may be carry-over from other donors' samples. The specimen sequenced was PBMCs. The DNA of the CDR3 is TGTGCCACCCAACGTACGGGAAATGAGCAGTTCTTC. Translated: CATQRTGNEQFF.